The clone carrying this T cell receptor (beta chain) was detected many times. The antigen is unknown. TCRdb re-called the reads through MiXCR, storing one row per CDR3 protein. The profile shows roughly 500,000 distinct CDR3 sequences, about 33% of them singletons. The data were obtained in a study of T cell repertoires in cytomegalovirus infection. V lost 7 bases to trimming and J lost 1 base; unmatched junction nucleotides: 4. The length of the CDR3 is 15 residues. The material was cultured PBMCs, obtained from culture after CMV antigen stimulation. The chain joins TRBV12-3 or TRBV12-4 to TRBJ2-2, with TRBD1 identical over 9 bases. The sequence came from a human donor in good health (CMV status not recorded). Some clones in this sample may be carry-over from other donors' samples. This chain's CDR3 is CASTAGQGNTGELFF. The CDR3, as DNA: TGTGCCAGCACCGCGGGACAGGGGAACACCGGGGAGCTGTTTTTT.